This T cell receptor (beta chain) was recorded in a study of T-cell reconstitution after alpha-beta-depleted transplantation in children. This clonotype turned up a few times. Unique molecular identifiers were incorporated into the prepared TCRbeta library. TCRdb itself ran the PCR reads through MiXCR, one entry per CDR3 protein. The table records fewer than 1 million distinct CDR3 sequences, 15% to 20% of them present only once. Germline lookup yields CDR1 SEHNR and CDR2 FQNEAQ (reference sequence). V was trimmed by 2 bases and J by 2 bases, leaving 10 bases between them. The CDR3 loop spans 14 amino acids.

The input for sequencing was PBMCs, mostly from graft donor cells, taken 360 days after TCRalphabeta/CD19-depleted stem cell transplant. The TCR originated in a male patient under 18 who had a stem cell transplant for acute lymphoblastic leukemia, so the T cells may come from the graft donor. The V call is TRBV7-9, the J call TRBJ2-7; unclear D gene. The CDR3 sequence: CASSLLNSAYEQYF. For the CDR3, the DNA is TGTGCCAGCAGCTTACTAAATTCTGCCTACGAGCAGTACTTC.